The rows below give T cell receptor beta chains drawn from one sample of a study of regulatory T cells in long-lasting Graves disease. A single record per CDR3 protein comes from TCRdb applying MiXCR to the multiplex PCR reads. The repertoire holds 200,000 to 250,000 distinct CDR3 sequences, with 20% as singletons. The sequencing here drew on peripheral blood mononuclear cells (PBMCs), taken at new diagnosis, from a patient treated with antithyroid drugs. The receptors here all came from a female donor with Graves disease. The CDR3 runs from the conserved cysteine through the conserved F or W. Fields, in order: J gene, D gene, clone size, V gene, CDR3 protein, CDR3 DNA. A D gene is named only where the DNA matches it firmly. The size field is filled for only some rows; it gives once, few, many or a size class.

j_call: TRBJ1-2; d_call: NA; clone_size: many; v_call: TRBV28; cdr3_aa: CASSLEGLNYGYTF; cdr3_nt: TGTGCCAGCAGTTTAGAGGGGCTCAACTATGGCTACACCTTC
j_call: TRBJ2-5; d_call: TRBD2; clone_size: NA; v_call: TRBV20-1; cdr3_aa: CSASSLAGGGFIGETQYF; cdr3_nt: TGCAGTGCTAGCTCACTAGCGGGAGGAGGATTTATTGGAGAGACCCAGTACTTC
j_call: TRBJ1-5; d_call: NA; clone_size: many; v_call: TRBV2; cdr3_aa: CASGETANQPQHF; cdr3_nt: TGTGCCAGCGGGGAGACAGCCAATCAGCCCCAGCATTTT
j_call: TRBJ2-3; d_call: TRBD1; clone_size: many; v_call: TRBV11-3; cdr3_aa: CASSGRQGADTQYF; cdr3_nt: TGTGCCAGCAGCGGTAGACAGGGGGCAGATACGCAGTATTTT
j_call: TRBJ2-2; d_call: NA; clone_size: many; v_call: TRBV3-1; cdr3_aa: CASSQDQGTGELFF; cdr3_nt: TGTGCCAGCAGCCAAGATCAGGGGACAGGGGAGCTGTTTTTT
j_call: TRBJ1-1; d_call: TRBD1; clone_size: many; v_call: TRBV6-1; cdr3_aa: CASSPPAGTGGYTEAFF; cdr3_nt: TGTGCCAGCAGTCCCCCCGCGGGAACAGGGGGTTACACTGAAGCTTTCTTT
j_call: TRBJ2-7; d_call: TRBD2; clone_size: many; v_call: TRBV6-1; cdr3_aa: CATGPTSGGLHEQYF; cdr3_nt: TGTGCCACCGGCCCGACTAGCGGGGGCCTGCACGAGCAGTACTTC
j_call: TRBJ2-7; d_call: TRBD2; clone_size: many; v_call: TRBV7-6; cdr3_aa: CASSSTTSGIYEQYF; cdr3_nt: TGTGCCAGCAGCTCAACAACTAGCGGGATATACGAGCAGTACTTC
j_call: TRBJ2-2; d_call: NA; clone_size: many; v_call: TRBV19; cdr3_aa: CASSPGTNTGELFF; cdr3_nt: TGTGCCAGTAGTCCCGGGACTAACACCGGGGAGCTGTTTTTT
j_call: TRBJ2-7; d_call: NA; clone_size: many; v_call: TRBV18; cdr3_aa: CASSLGTAAPEQYF; cdr3_nt: TGTGCCAGCTCACTAGGAACAGCCGCCCCCGAGCAGTACTTC
j_call: TRBJ1-4; d_call: NA; clone_size: many; v_call: TRBV2; cdr3_aa: CASRVPSPGEKLFF; cdr3_nt: TGTGCCAGCAGGGTCCCAAGCCCGGGGGAAAAACTGTTTTTT
j_call: TRBJ1-5; d_call: NA; clone_size: many; v_call: TRBV12-3/TRBV12-4; cdr3_aa: CASSRDRPDQPQHF; cdr3_nt: TGTGCCAGCAGTCGTGACAGGCCTGATCAGCCCCAGCATTTT
j_call: TRBJ2-1; d_call: NA; clone_size: many; v_call: TRBV20-1; cdr3_aa: CSARDFLSYNEQFF; cdr3_nt: TGCAGTGCTAGGGACTTTCTTTCCTACAATGAGCAGTTCTTC
j_call: TRBJ1-1; d_call: NA; clone_size: many; v_call: TRBV6-5; cdr3_aa: CASSYDQNTEAFF; cdr3_nt: TGTGCCAGCAGTTACGATCAGAACACTGAAGCTTTCTTT
j_call: TRBJ2-2; d_call: NA; clone_size: NA; v_call: TRBV28; cdr3_aa: CASSKPGDTGELFF; cdr3_nt: TGTGCCAGCAGCAAACCAGGGGACACCGGGGAGCTGTTTTTT
j_call: TRBJ1-1; d_call: NA; clone_size: few; v_call: TRBV6-2/TRBV6-3; cdr3_aa: CASSYRGGTEAFF; cdr3_nt: TGTGCCAGCAGTTACCGAGGGGGCACTGAAGCTTTCTTT
j_call: TRBJ1-3; d_call: NA; clone_size: NA; v_call: TRBV4-1; cdr3_aa: CASSQDRVGRSGNTIYF; cdr3_nt: TGCGCCAGCAGCCAAGATAGGGTAGGACGTTCTGGAAACACCATATATTTT
j_call: TRBJ1-6; d_call: NA; clone_size: once; v_call: TRBV6-1; cdr3_aa: CASSPLEGAYNSPLHF; cdr3_nt: TGTGCCAGCAGCCCTCTCGAGGGGGCCTATAATTCACCCCTCCACTTT
j_call: TRBJ1-1; d_call: NA; clone_size: NA; v_call: TRBV13; cdr3_aa: CASSRTQELNTEAFF; cdr3_nt: TGTGCCAGCAGCCGGACACAGGAACTGAACACTGAAGCTTTCTTT
j_call: TRBJ2-3; d_call: NA; clone_size: many; v_call: TRBV20-1; cdr3_aa: CSAQRPLDTQYF; cdr3_nt: TGCAGTGCGCAGCGGCCCCTAGATACGCAGTATTTT
j_call: TRBJ1-6; d_call: NA; clone_size: NA; v_call: TRBV14; cdr3_aa: CASSQQRGHNSPLHF; cdr3_nt: TGTGCCAGCAGCCAACAAAGGGGCCATAATTCACCCCTCCACTTT
j_call: TRBJ2-1; d_call: TRBD2; clone_size: many; v_call: TRBV20-1; cdr3_aa: CSASGRTQNEQFF; cdr3_nt: TGCAGTGCTAGCGGGAGGACCCAGAATGAGCAGTTCTTC